This section outlines one TCR beta chain sequence together with its context. Its cognate antigen is unknown. With 2 bases clipped from V and 0 bases from J, the junction kept 2 bases outside the gene matches. In germline, CDR1 is MGHRA, CDR2 YSYEKL. The CDR3 has 17 residues. The data were obtained in a study of identical twins. Study conclusions and caveats: Compared with unrelated sharing, twin-shared out-of-frame alpha sequences had more low-probability sequences. Out-of-frame beta sequences exhibited a weaker degree of excess twin sharing. While abundant cord blood beta clonotypes carried fewer insertions, memory repertoires showed no such pattern. One should note that invariant MAIT and iNKT cells could partly confound zero-insertion analyses.

MiXCR, run by TCRdb on the 5' RACE reads, gives a single entry per CDR3 protein. The repertoire holds some 1,600,000 distinct CDR3 sequences, about 32% seen once, with more than 0.25% in the top ten. Sequenced material: cord blood. This sequence originates from a newborn girl in good health. J is TRBJ2-3 and V is TRBV4-1; 13 bases are shared with TRBD2. The DNA for the CDR3 is TGCGCCAGCAGCCAAAGGACTAGCGGGGGAAGCACAGATACGCAGTATTTT. Translating gives CASSQRTSGGSTDTQYF.